The 18 T cell receptor beta chains in this list originate from one sample, sequenced in a study of blood T cell repertoires in COVID-19 (TCRdb year 2020). To prepare the library, the immunoSEQ multiplex PCR assay was applied. TCRdb took this table from immuneACCESS and kept in-frame rearrangements with V and J called. Such tables lack part of the clones; where checked against another copy, unresolved V genes explain under half of the gap, and the rest is unexplained. For this sample there are under 450,000 clones; about nine tenths appear just once. Roughly 12% of the sample goes to the ten largest clones. The sequencing sample was made of peripheral blood. The receptors stem from a woman aged 45-65 years with COVID-19, enrolled during active disease.

This clone was observed a handful of times. This chain links TRBV5-1 with TRBJ2-7, with D maybe TRBD1 (7 bases). The V gene lost 0 bases and the J gene lost 2 bases, with 21 bases spanning the gap. CDR3 size: 18 residues. Germline assignment: CDR1 SGHRS and CDR2 YFSETQ. This CDR3 is CASSLADGWQGEAYEQYF. The DNA of the CDR3 is TGCGCCAGCAGCTTGGCCGACGGGTGGCAGGGGGAGGCCTACGAGCAGTACTTC.

The chain recombines TRBV28 with TRBJ2-5; D is ambiguous. Germline lookup yields CDR1 MDHEN and CDR2 SYDVKM. The CDR3 is made up of 13 amino acids. V dropped 2 bases and J dropped 5 bases, with 9 bases sitting between them. The CDR3 sequence is CASSLGARETQYF. DNA for the CDR3: TGTGCCAGCAGTTTAGGAGCCCGGGAGACCCAGTACTTC.

This clone was seen just once. The V call is TRBV6-5, the J call TRBJ1-2; TRBD1 agrees at 8 bases. CDR1 and CDR2 from the germline V gene are MNHEY and SVGAGI. This CDR3 has 16 residues. Trimming took 1 base from V and 6 from J; bases not matched to a gene: 10. The CDR3 reads CASSYFHQGAQDGYTF. The CDR3, as DNA: TGTGCCAGCAGTTACTTCCATCAGGGGGCGCAGGATGGCTACACCTTC.

This chain links TRBV2 with TRBJ2-5; TRBD1 is a possible D gene (5 bases). Trimming stripped 1 base from V and 1 base from J, with 10 bases between. The length of the CDR3 is 15 residues. CDR1 is SNHLY, CDR2 FYNNEI, per germline. The CDR3 is CASSEGTIFQETQYF. The CDR3 nucleotides are TGTGCCAGCAGTGAAGGGACAATATTCCAAGAGACCCAGTACTTC.

The chain has TRBV2 and TRBJ1-3, with a weak D call TRBD1 (5 bases). There are 13 residues in the CDR3. Trimming left V 7 bases short and J 2 bases short, with 9 bases between. Per germline, CDR1 SNHLY and CDR2 FYNNEI. The CDR3 nucleotides are TGTGCCAGCAAGGCGGGACCTGGAAACACCATATATTTT. Encoded protein: CASKAGPGNTIYF. Filled out from reference TRBV2 and TRBJ1-3, the complete variable domain reads EPEVTQTPSHQVTQMGQEVILRCVPISNHLYFYWYRQILGQKVEFLVSFYNNEISEKSEIFDDQFSVERPDGSNFTLKIRSTKLEDSAMYFCASKAGPGNTIYFGEGSWLTVV.

The V call is TRBV7-8, the J call TRBJ1-3; D perhaps matches TRBD1 (6 bases). Trimming left V 4 bases short and J 9 bases short, with 13 bases between. This CDR3 has 13 residues. Germline assignment: CDR1 SGHVS and CDR2 FQNEAQ. CDR3 protein: CASSYGQSTTIYF. CDR3 in DNA: TGTGCCAGCAGCTACGGACAGTCGACCACCATATATTTT.

This clone was detected only once. The rearrangement links TRBV19 to TRBJ1-2; 7 bases agree with TRBD1. CDR1 LNHDA and CDR2 SQIVND come from the germline V gene (reference sequence). The junction had 3 bases not matched to a gene; V was cut back by 5 bases and J by 3 bases. The CDR3 runs to 13 residues. In DNA, the CDR3 is TGTGCCAGTAGTCGCGACAGGGACTATGGCTACACCTTC. The encoded protein is CASSRDRDYGYTF.

This clone has only a few counts. The sample carries other DNA sequences with the same CDR3. The chain joins TRBV6-5 to TRBJ2-2; TRBD2 might be the D (5 bases). From germline, CDR1 is MNHEY and CDR2 SVGAGI. The CDR3 is 16 residues long. Trimming took 0 bases from V and 0 from J, leaving 8 bases between them. CDR3 amino acids: CASSYSSGTNTGELFF. In DNA, the CDR3 is TGTGCCAGCAGTTACTCTTCGGGGACGAACACCGGGGAGCTGTTTTTT.

The rearrangement joins TRBV19 to TRBJ1-2, with D unclear. Per germline, CDR1 LNHDA and CDR2 SQIVND (reference sequence). Trimming stripped 6 bases from V and 6 bases from J, with 5 bases between. The CDR3 covers 10 residues. In DNA, the CDR3 is TGTGCCAGTAGGGAGGATGGCTACACCTTC. Protein product: CASREDGYTF.

The rearrangement links TRBV29-1 to TRBJ1-2, with 7 bases that match TRBD1. J was trimmed by 4 bases and V by 6 bases; bases with no gene match: 5. The V gene's germline CDR1 is SQVTM and CDR2 ANQGSEA. The CDR3 spans 12 residues. CDR3 DNA: TGCAGCGTCCTAACAGGGGTCTATGGCTACACCTTC. It codes for CSVLTGVYGYTF.

The J gene is TRBJ2-1, the V gene TRBV5-4; 12 bases are shared with TRBD2. Germline lookup yields CDR1 SGHNT and CDR2 YYREEE (reference sequence). Trimming at V came to 6 bases and at J to 4 bases, leaving 8 bases not matched to a gene. This CDR3 contains 16 residues. The CDR3, as DNA: TGTGCCAGCACTGCCGGGACTAGCGGGCTGTACAATGAGCAGTTCTTC. Translating it yields CASTAGTSGLYNEQFF. The full variable domain, rest sourced from reference TRBV5-4 and TRBJ2-1, is ETGVTQSPTHLIKTRGQQVTLRCSSQSGHNTVSWYQQALGQGPQFIFQYYREEENGRGNFPPRFSGLQFPNYSSELNVNALELDDSALYLCASTAGTSGLYNEQFFGPGTRLTVL.

This chain links TRBV6-6 with TRBJ2-2; maybe TRBD1 (5 bases). This CDR3 region has 14 residues. V gave up 10 bases and J gave up 4 bases, with 16 bases separating them. Germline V gives CDR1 MNHNY, CDR2 SVGAGI (reference sequence). CDR3 region: CATVLQAVTGELFF. As DNA, the CDR3 is TGTGCCACCGTCTTACAGGCGGTCACCGGGGAGCTGTTTTTT.

V is TRBV6-1 and J is TRBJ1-2, with 7 positions matching TRBD1. CDR1 is MNHNS, CDR2 SASEGT, per germline. The CDR3 has 13 residues. J gave up 8 bases and V 1 base, and 4 bases lay outside the gene matches. The CDR3: CASSEVQGSGYTF. The CDR3 DNA is TGTGCCAGCAGTGAAGTACAGGGGTCCGGCTACACCTTC.

V usage is TRBV19 and J usage is TRBJ1-1; TRBD1 might be the D (6 bases). Looked up from germline, CDR1 is LNHDA and CDR2 is SQIVND (reference sequence). The V and J ends lost 5 bases and 3 bases respectively, with 10 bases between them. This CDR3 comprises 13 residues. CDR3 amino acids: CASSAQGDTEAFF. The DNA for the CDR3 is TGTGCCAGTAGTGCACAGGGTGACACTGAAGCTTTCTTT.

In this sample, this clone turned up once. This chain connects TRBV9 to TRBJ2-4; 12 nucleotides match TRBD2. The CDR3 length is 18 residues. J gave up 5 bases and V 4 bases, and 13 bases lay outside the gene matches. Germline CDR1 and CDR2: SGDLS and YYNGEE. The CDR3 DNA reads as TGTGCCAGCAGCCCAGGACTAGCGGGGCCGCAAGTGCAAAACATTCAGTACTTC. Its translation is CASSPGLAGPQVQNIQYF.

The rearrangement uses TRBV4-2 and TRBJ1-2; D gene unclear. The germline gives CDR1 LGHNA, CDR2 YNFKEQ. With 1 base removed from V and 4 bases from J, the gap between germline ends came to 10 bases. The CDR3 runs to 14 residues. The CDR3 DNA reads TGTGCCAGCAGCCAAGTAGGAGGCGGCTATGGCTACACCTTC. It specifies CASSQVGGGYGYTF.

The rearrangement uses TRBV30 and TRBJ2-2, with D tentatively TRBD1 (5 bases). Trimming removed 3 bases at V and 4 bases at J, with 12 bases between. The germline gives CDR1 GTSNPN, CDR2 SVGIG (reference sequence). CDR3 length: 14 residues. CDR3 region: CAWSDDSFTGELFF. The CDR3 DNA sequence: TGTGCCTGGAGCGATGACAGTTTCACCGGGGAGCTGTTTTTT.

This chain uses TRBV21-1 with TRBJ1-5; the table's TRBD1 call for D was not verified on the DNA. TRBV21-1 is a listed pseudogene. The CDR3 length is 17 residues. CDR3 amino acids: CASSKEVGRGQDQPQHF. CDR3 bases: TGTGCCAGCAGCAAAGAGGTAGGCAGGGGACAGGATCAGCCCCAGCATTTT.